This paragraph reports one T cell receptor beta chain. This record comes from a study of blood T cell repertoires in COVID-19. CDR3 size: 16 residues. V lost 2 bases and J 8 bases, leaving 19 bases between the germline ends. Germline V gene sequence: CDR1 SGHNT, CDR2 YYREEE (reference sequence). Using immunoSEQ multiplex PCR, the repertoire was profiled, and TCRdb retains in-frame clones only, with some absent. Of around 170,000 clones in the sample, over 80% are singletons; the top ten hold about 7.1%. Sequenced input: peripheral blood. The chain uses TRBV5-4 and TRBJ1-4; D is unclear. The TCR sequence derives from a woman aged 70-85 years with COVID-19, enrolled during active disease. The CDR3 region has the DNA TGTGCCAGCAGCTTAGGAGGGAAAGGGCAAGGAGAAAAACTGTTTTTT. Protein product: CASSLGGKGQGEKLFF.